Shown below are 9 T cell receptor beta chains from a single sample sequenced in a study of neoadjuvant anti-PD-1 for oral cavity cancer. Method: immunoSEQ multiplex PCR; TCRdb's copy keeps in-frame clones and lacks some. The sample has 55,000 to 75,000 clones; around 85% are singletons. The sequencing here drew on PBMCs, taken before nivolumab (anti-PD-1) treatment. The receptors were gathered from a person aged 40 to 85 with oral cavity squamous cell carcinoma.

The gene calls are TRBV6-5 and TRBJ1-4; 7 bases match TRBD1. Trimming at V came to 4 bases and at J to 3 bases, leaving 5 bases not matched to a gene. Germline assignment: CDR1 MNHEY and CDR2 SVGAGI. This CDR3 comprises 15 residues. CDR3 residues: CASSSAGTANEKLFF. As DNA, the CDR3 is TGTGCCAGCAGTTCCGCCGGGACAGCTAATGAAAAACTGTTTTTT.

The chain joins TRBV19 to TRBJ1-1; perhaps TRBD1 as D (6 bases). Germline V gives CDR1 LNHDA, CDR2 SQIVND (reference sequence). V was clipped by 3 bases and J by 2 bases, with 16 bases between them. The CDR3 has 16 residues. CDR3 sequence (DNA): TGTGCCAGTAGTATCGGACAGCCTCTACCCAACACTGAAGCTTTCTTT. It yields the protein CASSIGQPLPNTEAFF.

The J gene is TRBJ1-5, the V gene TRBV7-6, with D possibly TRBD1 on 5 matching bases. The germline gives CDR1 SGHVS, CDR2 FNYEAQ. The CDR3 spans 15 residues. The V gene lost 2 bases and the J gene lost 4 bases, with 12 bases spanning the gap. CDR3 in amino acids: CASSLKAGLNQPQHF. CDR3 sequence (DNA): TGTGCCAGCAGCTTAAAAGCAGGGCTTAATCAGCCCCAGCATTTT.

The V and J genes are TRBV11-2 and TRBJ2-5; D ambiguous. V gave up 6 bases and J gave up 2 bases, with 13 bases separating them. The CDR3 covers 14 residues. Germline CDR1 reads SGHAT; CDR2 reads FQNNGV. CDR3 in amino acids: CASRPQDRQETQYF. CDR3 DNA: TGTGCCAGCAGACCCCAGGATAGACAAGAGACCCAGTACTTC. Full variable domain (missing parts from reference TRBV11-2 and TRBJ2-5): EAGVAQSPRYKIIEKRQSVAFWCNPISGHATLYWYQQILGQGPKLLIQFQNNGVVDDSQLPKDRFSAERLKGVDSTLKIQPAKLEDSAVYLCASRPQDRQETQYFGPGTRLLVL.

The J gene is TRBJ2-3, the V gene TRBV6-5; possible D gene TRBD2, 5 bases. Trimming cost V 1 base and J 2 bases, with 10 bases left between them. Germline V gene lookup returns CDR1 MNHEY and CDR2 SVGAGI. There are 15 residues in the CDR3. This CDR3 reads CASSYFGETTDTQYF. CDR3 bases: TGTGCCAGCAGTTACTTCGGGGAAACCACAGATACGCAGTATTTT.

The chain employs TRBV18 and TRBJ2-1, with D perhaps TRBD2 (6 bases). The V gene lost 2 bases and the J gene lost 0 bases, with 8 bases spanning the gap. Germline V gives CDR1 KGHSH, CDR2 LQKENI. The CDR3 consists of 15 residues. The CDR3 DNA is TGTGCCAGCTCACCAAGGCGGGGCTCCTACAATGAGCAGTTCTTC. Its translation is CASSPRRGSYNEQFF.

This chain links TRBV2 with TRBJ2-3; D may match TRBD1 or TRBD2 (5 bases each). Trimming left V 3 bases short and J 0 bases short, with 10 bases between. The germline gives CDR1 SNHLY, CDR2 FYNNEI. The CDR3 contains 15 residues. The CDR3 DNA sequence: TGTGCCAGCAGTGACGGGACCGCTAGCACAGATACGCAGTATTTT. The encoded protein is CASSDGTASTDTQYF. The whole variable domain, filled in from reference TRBV2 and TRBJ2-3, reads EPEVTQTPSHQVTQMGQEVILRCVPISNHLYFYWYRQILGQKVEFLVSFYNNEISEKSEIFDDQFSVERPDGSNFTLKIRSTKLEDSAMYFCASSDGTASTDTQYFGPGTRLTVL.

The V call is TRBV7-3, the J call TRBJ1-5; 11 bases line up with TRBD1. Germline lookup yields CDR1 SGHTA and CDR2 FQGTGA. The CDR3 spans 16 residues. Trimming removed 4 bases from V and 11 bases from J; junction bases left unmatched: 13. CDR3 sequence: CASSSRGTGGKVAQHF. In nucleotides, the CDR3 is TGTGCCAGCAGCTCCCGGGGGACAGGGGGTAAGGTAGCCCAGCATTTT.

J is TRBJ1-4 and V is TRBV18; D is unclear. V lost 6 bases and J lost 4, with 12 bases in between. This CDR3 spans 14 amino acids. The germline V gene has CDR1 KGHSH and CDR2 LQKENI. DNA of the CDR3: TGTGCCAGCTCTGCCGGGAGCATTAATGAAAAACTGTTTTTT. This codes for CASSAGSINEKLFF.